Below, 26 T cell receptor beta chains from the same sample are listed, as sequenced in a study of CD8+CD57+ T cells in acquired aplastic anemia (dated by TCRdb to 2017 to 2018). The data were produced on an Illumina HiSeq 2000. Genomic DNA was used as template for profiling of TCR beta VDJ combinations and CDR3 sequences. The public sequencing data were trimmed at Q25 with fastp and processed into clonotypes with MiXCR by TCRdb, which kept only in-frame beta chains. All rows with the same CDR3 protein become a single entry with the most common DNA and genes. The sample table holds approximately 45,000 distinct CDR3 sequences, of which around 69% were seen once. Of the sample, approximately 31% is held by the ten largest clones. Sequences were obtained from sorted CD4+, CD8+, or CD8+CD57+ T cells (not recorded which) from PBMCs. All receptors derive from a human donor in good health, serving as a control.

The V and J genes are TRBV11-2 and TRBJ2-6; D gene ambiguous. V shed 3 bases and J shed 0 bases, with 9 bases lying between them. The germline V gene encodes CDR1 SGHAT and CDR2 FQNNGV. The length of the CDR3 is 16 residues. CDR3 protein: CASSLERHSGANVLTF. The CDR3 DNA follows: TGTGCCAGCAGCTTGGAGCGCCACTCTGGGGCCAACGTCCTGACTTTC.

The gene calls are TRBV11-2 and TRBJ2-7; the match to TRBD2 covers 11 bases. Germline lookup yields CDR1 SGHAT and CDR2 FQNNGV. V shed 5 bases, J shed 3 bases, and the junction held 9 bases outside the gene matches. CDR3 length: 16 amino acids. The CDR3 here is CASSPERLAGFYEQYF. DNA for the CDR3: TGTGCCAGCAGCCCAGAACGACTAGCGGGGTTCTACGAGCAGTACTTC.

This chain joins TRBV5-1 and TRBJ1-2, with TRBD1 identical over 10 bases. The CDR3 runs to 13 residues. Germline V gene lookup returns CDR1 SGHRS and CDR2 YFSETQ. The trim removed 3 bases at V and 8 bases at J, leaving 4 bases unmatched. The chain's CDR3 is CASSYGQGEGYTF. CDR3 bases: TGCGCCAGCAGCTACGGACAGGGGGAAGGCTACACCTTC.

This chain links TRBV15 with TRBJ2-7; 12 bases match TRBD1. Per germline, CDR1 LNHNV and CDR2 YYDKDF (reference sequence). This CDR3 is 14 amino acids long. The V and J ends lost 0 bases and 12 bases, in that order; junction bases with no gene match: 6. DNA for the CDR3: TGTGCCACCAGCAGAGATCGAGGGACAGGGGGCTCGTACTTC. Translated: CATSRDRGTGGSYF. The variable domain in full, with the rest retrieved from reference TRBV15 and TRBJ2-7, is DAMVIQNPRYQVTQFGKPVTLSCSQTLNHNVMYWYQQKSSQAPKLLFHYYDKDFNNEADTPDNFQSRRPNTSFCFLDIRSPGLGDTAMYLCATSRDRGTGGSYFGPGTRLTVT.

J is TRBJ2-4 and V is TRBV24-1; 8 bases map to TRBD2. The CDR3 has 13 amino acids. CDR1 is KGHDR and CDR2 is SFDVKD in the germline V gene. Trimming took 6 bases from V and 5 from J; bases not matched to a gene: 2. The CDR3 nucleotides are TGTGCCACCAGTCGTAGCGGGGAAAACATTCAGTACTTC. Translation gives CATSRSGENIQYF.

The chain recombines TRBV10-3 with TRBJ2-7; no definite D call. Germline assignment: CDR1 ENHRY and CDR2 SYGVKD. The CDR3 contains 12 residues. Deletions cut 10 bases from V and 0 bases from J, with 10 bases between. The CDR3 sequence: CATSISSYEQYF. The CDR3 DNA is TGTGCCACCTCCATAAGCTCCTACGAGCAGTACTTC.

The chain links TRBV29-1 to TRBJ1-3; tentatively, D is TRBD1 (5 bases). From germline, CDR1 is SQVTM and CDR2 ANQGSEA. V dropped 4 bases and J dropped 0 bases, with 7 bases sitting between them. There are 13 residues in the CDR3. CDR3 protein: CSVGGTSGNTIYF. The CDR3 DNA reads TGCAGCGTTGGGGGGACCTCTGGAAACACCATATATTTT.

V is TRBV10-3 and J is TRBJ1-5; 7 positions agree with TRBD1. V lost 10 bases to trimming and J lost 6 bases; unmatched junction nucleotides: 15. CDR3 length equals 15 residues. The germline gives CDR1 ENHRY, CDR2 SYGVKD. The CDR3 bases are TGTGCCACCAATCGTGACAGGGACGTCGGTCAGCCCCAGCATTTT. It translates to CATNRDRDVGQPQHF.

About this clonotype: The final CDR3 position lacks the conserved phenylalanine or tryptophan, pointing to a likely read error. V and J are TRBV5-1 and TRBJ2-7; 7 positions agree with TRBD2. The J segment lost 4 bases and the V segment lost 7 bases, leaving 8 bases of the junction unmatched. The CDR3 runs to 13 residues. Germline V gene lookup returns CDR1 SGHRS and CDR2 YFSETQ. The CDR3 sequence is CASGTIGGYEQYL. The CDR3 DNA follows: TGCGCCAGCGGGACTATCGGGGGATACGAGCAGTACCTC.

The chain joins TRBV6-6 to TRBJ1-1; weak D call: TRBD1 (5 bases). In germline, CDR1 is MNHNY, CDR2 SVGAGI (reference sequence). The germline V and J ends were trimmed by 10 bases and 0 bases, with 6 bases remaining between them. This CDR3 has 11 residues. The CDR3 loop reads CATQVNTEAFF. CDR3 sequence (DNA): TGTGCCACACAGGTGAACACTGAAGCTTTCTTT.

The CDR3 protein is CAWRHLWAGDTEAFF. CDR3 sequence (DNA): TGTGCCTGGCGCCATCTCTGGGCAGGGGACACTGAAGCTTTCTTT. The V and J genes are TRBV30 and TRBJ1-1; D perhaps matches TRBD1 (6 bases). In germline, CDR1 is GTSNPN, CDR2 SVGIG (reference sequence). The CDR3 has 15 residues. Trimming left V 5 bases short and J 3 bases short, with 19 bases between.

This clonotype was counted only a few times. The chain links TRBV10-3 to TRBJ1-5; D is uncertain. CDR1 and CDR2 from the germline V gene are ENHRY and SYGVKD. V was pared by 6 bases and J by 7 bases, with 10 bases between. This CDR3 is built from 12 residues. This CDR3 is CAISGAGQPQHF. CDR3 nucleotides: TGTGCCATCAGCGGAGCGGGCCAGCCCCAGCATTTT.

The V and J genes are TRBV10-3 and TRBJ2-5, with D unclear. This CDR3 contains 12 residues. CDR1 is ENHRY and CDR2 is SYGVKD in the germline V gene. V dropped 2 bases and J dropped 3 bases, with 4 bases sitting between them. This chain's CDR3 is CAISEREETQYF. Here the CDR3 DNA reads TGTGCCATCAGTGAGAGGGAAGAGACCCAGTACTTC.

This clonotype is a singleton in its sample. V and J are TRBV10-3 and TRBJ1-5, with D perhaps matching TRBD1 (6 bases). Germline V gene lookup returns CDR1 ENHRY and CDR2 SYGVKD. This CDR3 region has 13 residues. Trimming left V 9 bases short and J 4 bases short, with 13 bases between. The CDR3 nucleotides are TGTGCCATTAGACAGGCCGTAAATCAGCCCCAGCATTTT. This encodes CAIRQAVNQPQHF.

This clonotype is termed medium-sized (0.01 to 0.1%). The chain combines TRBV24-1 with TRBJ2-7, with TRBD1 identical over 8 bases. Germline V gene lookup returns CDR1 KGHDR and CDR2 SFDVKD. CDR3 size: 16 residues. Losses at the gene ends were 2 bases for V and 7 bases for J; bases not matched to a gene: 12. Here the CDR3 DNA reads TGTGCCACCAGTGATTCGGGACAGGCAATCGATGAGGAGCAGTACTTC. This sequence encodes CATSDSGQAIDEEQYF.

The V gene is TRBV11-1, the J gene TRBJ2-3; 7 bases map to TRBD2. V lost 5 bases, J lost 0 bases, and 11 bases stayed unmatched. Germline loops: CDR1 SGHAT, CDR2 FQDESV (reference sequence). The CDR3 totals 17 residues. DNA of the CDR3: TGTGCCAGCAGCAACGCGGCTAGCGGACTTAGCACAGATACGCAGTATTTT. This encodes CASSNAASGLSTDTQYF.

Worth noting for this clonotype: This could be a read error, since a much larger clone is one nucleotide away. DNA of the CDR3: TGTGCCAGCAATATCGACAGGGGGCCCACCGGGGAGCTGTTTTTT. The encoded protein is CASNIDRGPTGELFF. The chain has TRBV2 and TRBJ2-2; 10 nucleotides match TRBD1. V was pared by 7 bases and J by 4 bases, with 6 bases of the junction left unmatched. This CDR3 region has 15 residues. Germline loops: CDR1 SNHLY, CDR2 FYNNEI.

The CDR3 sequence: CSARDGLSTGELFF. As DNA, the CDR3 is TGCAGTGCTAGAGACGGTTTAAGTACCGGGGAGCTGTTTTTT. The chain combines TRBV20-1 with TRBJ2-2; D unresolved. The V gene lost 0 bases and the J gene lost 5 bases, with 10 bases spanning the gap. CDR3 size: 14 residues. CDR1 is DFQATT and CDR2 is SNEGSKA in the germline V gene (reference sequence).

CDR3 loop: CASSLEALGETQYF. In nucleotides, the CDR3 is TGTGCCAGCAGCTTAGAGGCCCTGGGGGAGACCCAGTACTTC. V is TRBV7-9 and J is TRBJ2-5, with D unresolved. The CDR3 spans 14 residues. Germline V gives CDR1 SEHNR, CDR2 FQNEAQ (reference sequence). Trimming removed 1 base from V and 5 bases from J, with 11 bases in between.

The rearrangement links TRBV7-2 to TRBJ2-5, with 7 positions matching TRBD1. Germline loops: CDR1 SGHTA, CDR2 FQGNSA. CDR3 length: 15 amino acids. J lost 2 bases, V lost 1 base, and 4 bases had no gene match. CDR3 bases: TGTGCCAGCAGCTTAGTAGACAGGGCTCAAGAGACCCAGTACTTC. This sequence encodes CASSLVDRAQETQYF.

This chain uses TRBV19 with TRBJ1-2, with D possibly being TRBD1 (5 bases). There are 14 residues in the CDR3. The V end was cut by 3 bases, the J end by 7 bases, with 15 bases between. Germline V CDR1 and CDR2: LNHDA, SQIVND (reference sequence). CDR3 amino acids: CASSMASRAGGYTF. The CDR3 nucleotides read TGTGCCAGTAGTATGGCTTCCAGGGCGGGTGGCTACACCTTC.

Only one count was recorded for this clonotype. The chain carries TRBV7-9 and TRBJ1-4; D call uncertain. This CDR3 comprises 10 residues. In germline, CDR1 is SEHNR, CDR2 FQNEAQ (reference sequence). CDR3 in DNA: TGTCTTGGGTATGATGAAAAACTGTTTTTT. It is translated as CLGYDEKLFF.

The chain joins TRBV5-4 to TRBJ1-2; tentative D call: TRBD1 (5 bases). V was shortened by 0 bases and J by 2 bases, with 8 bases between the two germline ends. This CDR3 contains 14 residues. CDR1 is SGHNT, CDR2 YYREEE, per germline (reference sequence). The CDR3 DNA is TGTGCCAGCAGCTTGGGGTCAGGGAACTATGGCTACACCTTC. This translates into CASSLGSGNYGYTF.

The rearrangement links TRBV19 to TRBJ1-2, with 7 bases aligning to TRBD1. The CDR3 is 13 amino acids. Trimming at V came to 5 bases and at J to 7 bases, leaving 7 bases not matched to a gene. The V gene's germline CDR1 is LNHDA and CDR2 SQIVND (reference sequence). The CDR3 DNA reads TGTGCCAGTAGTCCTACAGGGGTAGGTGGCTACACCTTC. Its translation: CASSPTGVGGYTF.

The chain couples TRBV7-9 to TRBJ2-7, with 10 bases matching TRBD1. The CDR3 is 14 amino acids. V was pared by 5 bases and J by 2 bases, with 3 bases of the junction left unmatched. Germline loops: CDR1 SEHNR, CDR2 FQNEAQ (reference sequence). The DNA of the CDR3 is TGTGCCAGCAGCGATGGACAGGGGGCCTACGAGCAGTACTTC. Translation: CASSDGQGAYEQYF.

This chain links TRBV24-1 with TRBJ1-1; TRBD1 is a possible D gene (6 bases). There are 16 residues in the CDR3. V was cut by 5 bases and J by 1 base, with 16 bases left in between. Germline values: CDR1 KGHDR, CDR2 SFDVKD. The CDR3: CATSGHGGGPNTEAFF. The CDR3 DNA reads TGTGCCACCAGTGGTCACGGGGGCGGTCCGAACACTGAAGCTTTCTTT.